A selection of T cell receptor beta chains follows, all from one sample in a study of cytomegalovirus exposure and HLA in healthy donors. Generated by immunoSEQ multiplex PCR, the TCRdb table keeps only in-frame clones and is missing some. The table has about 130,000 clones, around three quarters seen once. Input material: PBMCs. These receptors were obtained from a woman aged 55-69 years in good health and CMV-seropositive. Each CDR3 is given with its conserved first and last residue. Each record gives: V gene, D gene, clone size, J gene, CDR3 protein, CDR3 DNA. D genes are given only for firm matches. Some rows have no size entry. The others give once, few or many, or a class for an expanded clone.

TRBV4-1	TRBD2	few	TRBJ2-5	CASSQRAGEETQYF	TGCGCCAGCAGCCAGCGAGCGGGAGAAGAGACCCAGTACTTC
TRBV18	.	.	TRBJ1-1	CASSPTPGDTEAFF	TGTGCCAGCTCACCGACTCCAGGGGACACTGAAGCTTTCTTT
TRBV7-2	.	.	TRBJ2-5	CASRGIYGPQYF	TGTGCCAGCCGAGGAATCTATGGTCCCCAGTACTTC
TRBV5-4	TRBD2	.	TRBJ2-5	CASSLGTSGGGGLQETQYF	TGTGCCAGCAGCTTGGGGACTAGCGGGGGGGGAGGACTACAAGAGACCCAGTACTTC
TRBV13	.	.	TRBJ2-5	CASSLKATKETQYF	TGTGCCAGCAGCTTAAAGGCGACAAAAGAGACCCAGTACTTC
TRBV6-5	TRBD1	few	TRBJ1-2	CASSYSGGWDYGYTF	TGTGCCAGCAGTTATTCAGGGGGCTGGGACTATGGCTACACCTTC
TRBV30	.	.	TRBJ1-2	CACRHTYGYTF	TGTGCCTGTAGACACACCTATGGCTACACCTTC
TRBV5-1	.	.	TRBJ2-1	CASSPPTGDNEQFF	TGCGCCAGCAGCCCACCGACTGGAGACAATGAGCAGTTCTTC
TRBV5-5	.	.	TRBJ1-3	CASSALRGGNTIYF	TGTGCCAGCAGCGCACTCAGAGGTGGGAACACCATATATTTT
TRBV5-6	.	.	TRBJ1-1	CASSFGTAYPEAFF	TGTGCCAGCAGCTTTGGTACTGCTTACCCTGAAGCTTTCTTT
TRBV2	.	.	TRBJ1-1	CASSEEGVRNTEAFF	TGTGCCAGCAGTGAAGAAGGGGTGCGGAACACTGAAGCTTTCTTT
TRBV20-1	.	few	TRBJ2-7	CSASRYYEQYF	TGCAGTGCTTCCCGCTACTACGAGCAGTACTTC
TRBV6-5	TRBD1	.	TRBJ2-1	CASRLGQGFSEQFF	TGTGCCAGCAGGCTCGGACAGGGTTTCAGTGAGCAGTTCTTC
TRBV5-1	TRBD1	.	TRBJ2-7	CASSLAGTGSSYEQYF	TGCGCCAGCAGCTTGGCCGGGACAGGGAGTTCGTACGAGCAGTACTTC